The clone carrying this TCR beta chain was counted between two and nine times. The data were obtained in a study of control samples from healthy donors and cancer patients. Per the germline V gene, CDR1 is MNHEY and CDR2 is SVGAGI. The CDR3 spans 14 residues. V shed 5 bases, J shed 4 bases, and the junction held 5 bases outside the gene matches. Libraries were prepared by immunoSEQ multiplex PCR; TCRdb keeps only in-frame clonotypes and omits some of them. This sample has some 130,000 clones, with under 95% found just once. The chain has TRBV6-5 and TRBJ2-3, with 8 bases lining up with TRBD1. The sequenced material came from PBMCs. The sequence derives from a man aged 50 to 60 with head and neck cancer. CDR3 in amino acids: CASSRQGSADTQYF. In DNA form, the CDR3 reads TGTGCCAGCAGTAGACAGGGGAGTGCAGATACGCAGTATTTT.